Listed below are T cell receptor beta chains from one sample, sequenced in a study of blood T cell repertoires in COVID-19. Produced via immunoSEQ multiplex PCR; TCRdb's table is partial and in-frame only. This sample yields tens of thousands of clones, of which 70% to 90% are seen a single time; more than 10% belongs to the top ten. Sequenced material: peripheral blood. These receptors were collected from a man between 65 and 85 years old with active or convalescent COVID-19. CDR3s include the opening cysteine and the closing phenylalanine or tryptophan. Part of the rows lack a size; the others show once, few, many or a class for expanded clones.

CDR3aa	v_gene	abundance	j_gene
CASSPSGSLEAFF	TRBV27	NA	TRBJ1-1
CASSLTEGGQPQHF	TRBV3-1/TRBV3-2	NA	TRBJ1-5
CASSPRQGAGDEQYF	TRBV18	NA	TRBJ2-7
CASSPYNEQFF	TRBV2	NA	TRBJ2-1
CASSFLGESYEQYF	TRBV5-6	NA	TRBJ2-7
CASRVTGTGFAFF	TRBV19	NA	TRBJ1-1
CASSLLTVSRGYTF	TRBV4-1	NA	TRBJ1-2
CASRRTGTGAFF	TRBV2	NA	TRBJ1-1
CASSPPWGRETQYF	TRBV18	once	TRBJ2-5
CAWSVGQNDSPLHF	TRBV30	NA	TRBJ1-6